This is a list of T cell receptor beta chains from one sample in a study of Ad26.COV2.S vaccination and SARS-CoV-2 variants. Data came from immunoSEQ multiplex PCR; TCRdb stores just in-frame clones and leaves some out. The sample shows approximately 480,000 clones, around nine tenths of them seen only once. This specimen was peripheral blood, taken in a trial of Ad26.COV2.S vaccine versus placebo. These receptors were collected from a person aged 18-65 years who received the Ad26.COV2.S COVID-19 vaccine or a placebo. CDR3s include the opening cysteine and the closing phenylalanine or tryptophan. The order of the fields is clone size, D gene, J gene, V gene, CDR3 DNA, CDR3 protein. The D gene is left open where the match is weak. The size of a clone is reported for some rows only, either as once, few or many, or as a class for expanded clones.

clone_size: NA; d_call: NA; j_call: TRBJ1-2; v_call: TRBV12-3/TRBV12-4; cdr3_nt: TGTGCCAGCAGCATAGGGGGGTTATTTGGCTACACCTTC; cdr3_aa: CASSIGGLFGYTF
clone_size: NA; d_call: TRBD1; j_call: TRBJ2-7; v_call: TRBV27; cdr3_nt: TGTGCCAGCAGACCAACGACAGGGACGGGGTCCTACGAGCAGTACTTC; cdr3_aa: CASRPTTGTGSYEQYF
clone_size: NA; d_call: NA; j_call: TRBJ2-5; v_call: TRBV28; cdr3_nt: TGTGCCAGCAGTTTAACAGGGCGAGAGACCCAGTACTTC; cdr3_aa: CASSLTGRETQYF
clone_size: NA; d_call: TRBD1; j_call: TRBJ2-5; v_call: TRBV19; cdr3_nt: TGTGCCCCCCCCCGGACAGGGGGCCCTCAAGAGACCCAGTACTTC; cdr3_aa: CAPPRTGGPQETQYF
clone_size: NA; d_call: TRBD1; j_call: TRBJ2-7; v_call: TRBV6-5; cdr3_nt: TGTGCCAGCAGTTACGCAGGGACAGCCGGGGAGCAGTACTTC; cdr3_aa: CASSYAGTAGEQYF
clone_size: NA; d_call: NA; j_call: TRBJ2-3; v_call: TRBV24-1; cdr3_nt: TGTGCCACCAGTGAATCCACAGATACGCAGTATTTT; cdr3_aa: CATSESTDTQYF
clone_size: NA; d_call: NA; j_call: TRBJ1-3; v_call: TRBV15; cdr3_nt: TGTGCCACCAGCAGGCAGGGAAGCTCTGGAAACACCATATATTTT; cdr3_aa: CATSRQGSSGNTIYF
clone_size: NA; d_call: NA; j_call: TRBJ2-7; v_call: TRBV19; cdr3_nt: TGTGCCAGTAGTAACCACTACGAGCAGTACTTC; cdr3_aa: CASSNHYEQYF
clone_size: NA; d_call: NA; j_call: TRBJ2-2; v_call: TRBV28; cdr3_nt: TGTGCCAGCAGCGGGATCCGGGGGGAGCTGTTTTTT; cdr3_aa: CASSGIRGELFF
clone_size: NA; d_call: NA; j_call: TRBJ1-5; v_call: TRBV30; cdr3_nt: TGTGCCTGGAGTGTACCCGCTAGGGAGTATCAGCCCCAGCATTTT; cdr3_aa: CAWSVPAREYQPQHF
clone_size: NA; d_call: TRBD1; j_call: TRBJ1-2; v_call: TRBV7-9; cdr3_nt: TGTGCCAGCAGCTTAAGCAGGGGGCTCAACTATGGCTACACCTTC; cdr3_aa: CASSLSRGLNYGYTF
clone_size: NA; d_call: TRBD2; j_call: TRBJ2-3; v_call: TRBV11-2; cdr3_nt: TGTGCCAGCAACAATCTAAGAGGGGCTAGCGGGATACCGGATACGCAGTATTTT; cdr3_aa: CASNNLRGASGIPDTQYF
clone_size: NA; d_call: NA; j_call: TRBJ1-1; v_call: TRBV3-1/TRBV3-2; cdr3_nt: TGTGCCAGCAGCCAAGGGGTTCAGGCTGAAGCTTTCTTT; cdr3_aa: CASSQGVQAEAFF
clone_size: once; d_call: NA; j_call: TRBJ2-7; v_call: TRBV12-3/TRBV12-4; cdr3_nt: TGTGCCAGCAGTTCCAATACCCTCGAGCAGTACTTC; cdr3_aa: CASSSNTLEQYF
clone_size: NA; d_call: NA; j_call: TRBJ2-7; v_call: TRBV6-5; cdr3_nt: TGTGCCAGTTTGGGGGACTACGAGCAGTACTTC; cdr3_aa: CASLGDYEQYF
clone_size: NA; d_call: NA; j_call: TRBJ2-7; v_call: TRBV5-1; cdr3_nt: TGCGCCAGCAGCTTGAGGGGAACCTACGAGCAGTACTTC; cdr3_aa: CASSLRGTYEQYF
clone_size: once; d_call: NA; j_call: TRBJ2-5; v_call: TRBV14; cdr3_nt: TGTGCCAGCAGTGGACTGGGACACACGGTCCAAGAGACCCAGTACTTC; cdr3_aa: CASSGLGHTVQETQYF